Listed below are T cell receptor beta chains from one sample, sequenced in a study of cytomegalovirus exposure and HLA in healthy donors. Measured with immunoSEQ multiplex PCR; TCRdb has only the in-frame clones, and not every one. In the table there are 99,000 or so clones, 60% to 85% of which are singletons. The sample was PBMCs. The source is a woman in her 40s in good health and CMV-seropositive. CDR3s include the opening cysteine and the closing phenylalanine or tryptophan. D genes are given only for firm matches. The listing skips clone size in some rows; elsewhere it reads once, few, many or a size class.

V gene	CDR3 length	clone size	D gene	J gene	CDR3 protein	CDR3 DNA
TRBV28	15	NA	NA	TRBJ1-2	CASSPGGPSPYGYTF	TGTGCCAGCAGCCCCGGTGGGCCCAGCCCATATGGCTACACCTTC
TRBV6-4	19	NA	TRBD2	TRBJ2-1	CASSDSPLTLARGRNEQFF	TGTGCCAGCAGTGACTCGCCGTTAACACTAGCGCGGGGCCGCAATGAGCAGTTCTTC
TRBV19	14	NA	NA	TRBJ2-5	CASSGREELETQYF	TGTGCCAGTAGTGGGCGGGAAGAGCTAGAGACCCAGTACTTC
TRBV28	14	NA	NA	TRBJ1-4	CASSSFGSARKLFF	TGTGCCAGCAGTTCCTTCGGGTCTGCGAGAAAACTGTTTTTT
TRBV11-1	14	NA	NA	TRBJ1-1	CASSRGRGGAEAFF	TGTGCCAGCAGCCGCGGGAGGGGGGGTGCTGAAGCTTTCTTT
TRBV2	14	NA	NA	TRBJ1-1	CASTLYRVNTEAFF	TGTGCCAGCACCCTATACAGGGTTAACACTGAAGCTTTCTTT
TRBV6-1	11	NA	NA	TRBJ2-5	CASSAKETQYF	TGTGCCAGCAGCGCTAAGGAGACCCAGTACTTC
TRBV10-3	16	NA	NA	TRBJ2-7	CAIRSTRGEPPYEQYF	TGTGCCATCAGATCAACCCGGGGAGAACCTCCCTACGAGCAGTACTTC
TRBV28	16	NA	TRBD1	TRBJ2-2	CASSQRQGKNTGELFF	TGTGCCAGCAGCCAAAGACAGGGGAAAAACACCGGGGAGCTGTTTTTT
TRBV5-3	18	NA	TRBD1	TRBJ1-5	CARTSRGQGEVGNQPQHF	TGTGCCAGAACCTCACGGGGACAGGGAGAAGTTGGCAATCAGCCCCAGCATTTT
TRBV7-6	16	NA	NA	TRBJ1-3	CASSPTQGLGWDTIYF	TGTGCCAGCAGCCCGACCCAGGGTCTAGGTTGGGACACCATATATTTT
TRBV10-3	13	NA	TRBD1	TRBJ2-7	CAISDWTGGGQYF	TGTGCCATCAGTGATTGGACAGGGGGCGGGCAGTACTTC
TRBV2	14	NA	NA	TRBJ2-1	CASSVLASYNEQFF	TGTGCCAGCAGTGTACTAGCTTCCTACAATGAGCAGTTCTTC
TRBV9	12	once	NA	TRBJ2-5	CASSGTGLTQYF	TGTGCCAGCAGCGGAACAGGGTTGACCCAGTACTTC
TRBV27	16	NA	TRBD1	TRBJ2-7	CASSSSTGTVVHEQYF	TGTGCCAGCAGTTCCTCCACCGGGACAGTGGTCCACGAGCAGTACTTC
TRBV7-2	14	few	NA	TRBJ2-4	CASSPGFAKNIQYF	TGTGCCAGCAGCCCGGGTTTTGCCAAAAACATTCAGTACTTC
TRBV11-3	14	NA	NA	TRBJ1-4	CASSLYEEDEKLFF	TGTGCCAGCAGCTTATATGAGGAGGATGAAAAACTGTTTTTT
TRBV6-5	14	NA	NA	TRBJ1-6	CASRREQASSPLHF	TGTGCCAGCAGAAGGGAACAGGCCTCTTCCCCCCTCCACTTT
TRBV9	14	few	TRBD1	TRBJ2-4	CASSPGQFKNIQYF	TGTGCCAGCAGCCCGGGACAGTTTAAAAACATTCAGTACTTC
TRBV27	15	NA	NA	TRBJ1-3	CASSSTPDSGNTIYF	TGTGCCAGCAGTTCGACACCTGACTCTGGAAACACCATATATTTT
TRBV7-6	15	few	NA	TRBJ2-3	CASSPRTYDTDTQYF	TGTGCCAGCAGCCCCAGGACTTATGACACAGATACGCAGTATTTT
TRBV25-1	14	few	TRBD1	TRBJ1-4	CASSRTGKNEKLFF	TGTGCCAGCAGTCGGACAGGGAAGAATGAAAAACTGTTTTTT
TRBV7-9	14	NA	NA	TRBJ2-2	CASSSGIRKGELFF	TGTGCCAGCAGCTCCGGGATCAGGAAGGGGGAGCTGTTTTTT
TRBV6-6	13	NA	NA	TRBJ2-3	CASPLEGTDTQYF	TGTGCCAGCCCCCTCGAGGGTACAGATACGCAGTATTTT
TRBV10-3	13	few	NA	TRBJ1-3	CASSRGAGNTIYF	TGTGCCAGCAGCAGGGGCGCGGGAAACACCATATATTTT
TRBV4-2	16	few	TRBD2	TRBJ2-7	CASSQRGASGGHEQYF	TGTGCCAGCAGCCAAAGGGGTGCTAGCGGGGGCCACGAGCAGTACTTC
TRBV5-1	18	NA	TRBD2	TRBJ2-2	CASSLGTSGGANTGELFF	TGCGCCAGCAGCTTAGGGACTAGCGGGGGTGCGAACACCGGGGAGCTGTTTTTT
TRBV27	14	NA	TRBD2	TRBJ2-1	CASSFSGSGNEQFF	TGTGCCAGCAGTTTTAGCGGGAGTGGCAATGAGCAGTTCTTC
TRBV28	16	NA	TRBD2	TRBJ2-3	CASSPQGGSSTDTQYF	TGTGCCAGCAGTCCCCAGGGCGGGAGTAGCACAGATACGCAGTATTTT
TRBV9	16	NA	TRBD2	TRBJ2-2	CASSLTSGGAAGELFF	TGTGCCAGCAGCCTTACTAGCGGGGGGGCCGCCGGGGAGCTGTTTTTT
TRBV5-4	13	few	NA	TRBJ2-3	CASSTVGTDTQYF	TGTGCCAGCAGCACCGTCGGGACAGATACGCAGTATTTT
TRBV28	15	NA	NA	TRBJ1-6	CASSLTTGCNSPLHF	TGTGCCAGCAGTTTAACTACAGGTTGCAATTCACCCCTCCACTTT
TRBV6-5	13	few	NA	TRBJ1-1	CASSYLSVTEAFF	TGTGCCAGCAGTTACTTATCCGTTACTGAAGCTTTCTTT
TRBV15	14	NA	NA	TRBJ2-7	CATSREFFRYEQYF	TGTGCCACCAGCAGAGAGTTCTTTCGCTACGAGCAGTACTTC
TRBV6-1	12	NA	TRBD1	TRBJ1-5	CASTWDRQPQHF	TGTGCCAGCACCTGGGACAGACAGCCCCAGCATTTT
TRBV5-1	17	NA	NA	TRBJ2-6	CASSLRQGGSGANVLTF	TGCGCCAGCAGCCTACGCCAGGGGGGTTCTGGGGCCAACGTCCTGACTTTC
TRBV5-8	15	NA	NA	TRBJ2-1	CASSFGTLFRDEQFF	TGTGCCAGCAGCTTCGGGACACTATTTAGGGATGAGCAGTTCTTC
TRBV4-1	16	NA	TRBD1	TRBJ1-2	CASSQGGQGGVYGYTF	TGCGCCAGCAGCCAAGGGGGACAGGGGGGGGTATATGGCTACACCTTC
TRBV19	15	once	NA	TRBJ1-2	CASSIYPGRNYGYTF	TGTGCCAGTAGTATTTACCCCGGCAGGAACTATGGCTACACCTTC
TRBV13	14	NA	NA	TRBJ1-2	CASSRDNPNYGYTF	TGTGCCAGCAGCCGGGACAACCCGAACTATGGCTACACCTTC
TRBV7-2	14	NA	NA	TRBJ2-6	CASSRLSGANVLTF	TGTGCCAGCAGTAGACTCTCTGGGGCCAACGTCCTGACTTTC
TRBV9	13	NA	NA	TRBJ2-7	CASSVGQTYEQYF	TGTGCCAGCAGCGTAGGGCAGACCTACGAGCAGTACTTC
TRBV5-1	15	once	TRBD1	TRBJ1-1	CASSLQGQGDTEAFF	TGCGCCAGCAGCCTCCAAGGACAGGGGGACACTGAAGCTTTCTTT
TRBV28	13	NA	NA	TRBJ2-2	CASSWLHTGELFF	TGTGCCAGCAGTTGGCTTCACACCGGGGAGCTGTTTTTT
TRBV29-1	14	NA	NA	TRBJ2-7	CSVEFSGRHYEQYF	TGCAGCGTTGAATTTAGCGGCAGGCACTACGAGCAGTACTTC
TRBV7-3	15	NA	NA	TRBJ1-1	CASSLSRMGRSEAFF	TGTGCCAGCAGCTTATCACGAATGGGGAGGTCTGAAGCTTTCTTT
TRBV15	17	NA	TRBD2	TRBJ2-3	CATSREGKAGGPDTQYF	TGTGCCACCAGCAGAGAGGGAAAAGCGGGGGGACCAGATACGCAGTATTTT
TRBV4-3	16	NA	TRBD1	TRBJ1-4	CASSRRYDRVNEKLFF	TGCGCCAGCAGCCGGAGATATGACAGGGTAAATGAAAAACTGTTTTTT
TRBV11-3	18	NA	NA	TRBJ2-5	CASSLAPWFSSSQETQYF	TGTGCCAGCAGCTTAGCACCCTGGTTTTCTAGCTCCCAAGAGACCCAGTACTTC
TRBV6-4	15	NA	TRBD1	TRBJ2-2	CASRPDRVGTGELFF	TGTGCCAGCAGACCTGACAGGGTGGGGACCGGGGAGCTGTTTTTT
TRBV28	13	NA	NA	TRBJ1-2	CASSATDSYGYTF	TGTGCCAGCAGTGCCACGGACAGCTATGGCTACACCTTC
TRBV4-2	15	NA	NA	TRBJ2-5	CASSQGLAGWETQYF	TGTGCCAGCAGCCAAGGGCTCGCGGGTTGGGAGACCCAGTACTTC
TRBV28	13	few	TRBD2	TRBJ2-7	CASSWTSGQEQYF	TGTGCCAGCAGTTGGACTAGCGGCCAAGAGCAGTACTTC
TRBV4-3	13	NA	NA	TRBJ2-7	CASSQDRVYEQYF	TGCGCCAGCAGCCAAGACAGGGTGTACGAGCAGTACTTC
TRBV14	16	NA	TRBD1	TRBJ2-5	CASSQGITGGQETQYF	TGTGCCAGCAGCCAAGGAATTACAGGGGGCCAAGAGACCCAGTACTTC